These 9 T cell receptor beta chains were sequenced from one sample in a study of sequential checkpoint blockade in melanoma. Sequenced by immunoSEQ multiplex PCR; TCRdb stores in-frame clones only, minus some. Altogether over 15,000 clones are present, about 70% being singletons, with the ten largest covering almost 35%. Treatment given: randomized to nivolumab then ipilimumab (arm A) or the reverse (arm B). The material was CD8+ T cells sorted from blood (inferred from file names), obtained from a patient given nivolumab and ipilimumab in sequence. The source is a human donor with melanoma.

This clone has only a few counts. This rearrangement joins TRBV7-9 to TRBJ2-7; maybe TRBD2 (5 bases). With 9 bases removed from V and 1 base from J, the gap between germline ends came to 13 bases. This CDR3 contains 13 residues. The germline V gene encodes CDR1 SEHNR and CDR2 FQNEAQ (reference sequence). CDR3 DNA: TGTGCCAGTTCTAGCCTGGGATCCTACGAGCAGTACTTC. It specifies CASSSLGSYEQYF.

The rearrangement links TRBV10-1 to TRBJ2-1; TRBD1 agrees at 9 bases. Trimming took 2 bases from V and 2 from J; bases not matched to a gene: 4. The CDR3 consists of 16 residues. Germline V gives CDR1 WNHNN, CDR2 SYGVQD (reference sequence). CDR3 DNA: TGCGCCAGCAGTGAGAAACAGGGGGCCACCTACAATGAGCAGTTCTTC. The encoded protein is CASSEKQGATYNEQFF.

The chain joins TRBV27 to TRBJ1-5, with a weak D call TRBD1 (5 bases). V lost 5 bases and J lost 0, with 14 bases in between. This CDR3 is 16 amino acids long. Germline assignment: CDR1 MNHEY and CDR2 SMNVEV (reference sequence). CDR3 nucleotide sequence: TGTGCCAGCAGTCCCTGGGGGGGGAATAGCAATCAGCCCCAGCATTTT. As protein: CASSPWGGNSNQPQHF.

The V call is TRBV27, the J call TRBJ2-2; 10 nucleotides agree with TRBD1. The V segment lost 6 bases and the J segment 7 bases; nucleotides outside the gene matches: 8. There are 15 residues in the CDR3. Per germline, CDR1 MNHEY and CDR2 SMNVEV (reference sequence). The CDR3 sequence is CASRAGTGVIGELFF. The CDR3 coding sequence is TGTGCCAGCAGGGCCGGGACAGGGGTAATCGGGGAGCTGTTTTTT.

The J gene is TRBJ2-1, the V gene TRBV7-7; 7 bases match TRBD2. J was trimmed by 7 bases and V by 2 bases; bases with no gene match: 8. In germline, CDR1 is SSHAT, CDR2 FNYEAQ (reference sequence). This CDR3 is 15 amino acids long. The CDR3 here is CASSLNRGSSNEQFF. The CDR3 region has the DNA TGTGCCAGCAGCTTAAATCGCGGGAGTAGTAATGAGCAGTTCTTC. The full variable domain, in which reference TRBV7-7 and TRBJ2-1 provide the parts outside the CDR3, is GAGVSQSPRYKVTKRGQDVTLRCDPISSHATLYWYQQALGQGPEFLTYFNYEAQPDKSGLPSDRFSAERPEGSISTLTIQRTEQRDSAMYRCASSLNRGSSNEQFFGPGTRLTVL.

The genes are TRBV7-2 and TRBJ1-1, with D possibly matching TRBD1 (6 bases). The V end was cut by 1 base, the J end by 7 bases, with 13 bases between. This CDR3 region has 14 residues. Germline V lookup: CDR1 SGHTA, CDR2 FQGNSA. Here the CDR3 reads CASSLELRGSEAFF. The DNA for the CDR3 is TGTGCCAGCAGCTTAGAGCTCAGGGGAAGTGAAGCTTTCTTT.

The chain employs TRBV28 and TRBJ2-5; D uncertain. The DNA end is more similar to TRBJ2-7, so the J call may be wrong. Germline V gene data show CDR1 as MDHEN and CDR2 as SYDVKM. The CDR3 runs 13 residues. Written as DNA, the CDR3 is TGTGCCAGCAGTCCCGGGTCTCACTACGAGCAGTACTTC. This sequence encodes CASSPGSHYEQYF.

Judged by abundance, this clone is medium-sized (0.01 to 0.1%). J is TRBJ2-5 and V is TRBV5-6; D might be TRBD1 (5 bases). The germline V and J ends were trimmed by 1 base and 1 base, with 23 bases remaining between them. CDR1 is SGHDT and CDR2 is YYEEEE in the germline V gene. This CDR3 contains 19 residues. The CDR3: CASSLQGFLNAQTQETQYF. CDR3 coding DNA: TGTGCCAGCAGCTTGCAGGGTTTCCTCAACGCCCAGACCCAAGAGACCCAGTACTTC.

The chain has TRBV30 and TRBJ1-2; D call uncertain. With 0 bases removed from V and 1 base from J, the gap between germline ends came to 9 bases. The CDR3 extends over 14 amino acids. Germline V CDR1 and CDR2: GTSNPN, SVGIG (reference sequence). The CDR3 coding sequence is TGTGCCTGGAGTGTTGGAGGGTATAACTATGGCTACACCTTC. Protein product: CAWSVGGYNYGYTF.